Following are 28 T cell receptor beta chains from one sample sequenced in a study of cytomegalovirus exposure and HLA in healthy donors. Method: immunoSEQ multiplex PCR; TCRdb's copy keeps in-frame clones and lacks some. The sample shows a few hundred thousand clones, about 90% of them seen only once. Sample: PBMCs. These receptors were taken from a woman younger than 30 in good health and CMV-seronegative.

This clone showed up just once. The V call is TRBV27, the J call TRBJ2-5; TRBD2 aligns across 9 bases. The CDR3 length is 15 residues. The junction had 5 bases not matched to a gene; V was cut back by 3 bases and J by 3 bases. Germline CDR1 MNHEY, CDR2 SMNVEV (reference sequence). The CDR3 sequence: CASSFNRGGEETQYF. The CDR3 DNA reads TGTGCCAGCAGTTTTAATCGCGGGGGGGAAGAGACCCAGTACTTC.

This rearrangement joins TRBV28 to TRBJ2-4, with D possibly matching TRBD2 (6 bases). The V end lost 5 bases, the J end lost 3 bases, and 20 bases lay between the germline ends. The CDR3 spans 17 residues. Germline V CDR1 and CDR2: MDHEN, SYDVKM. CDR3 residues: CASSRRDPRRGKNIQYF. Written as DNA, the CDR3 is TGTGCCAGCAGTCGGCGGGACCCCCGACGGGGCAAAAACATTCAGTACTTC.

V and J are TRBV13 and TRBJ2-7; 8 bases are a match to TRBD1. The CDR3 extends over 17 amino acids. The J segment lost 3 bases and the V segment lost 5 bases, leaving 15 bases of the junction unmatched. CDR1 is PRHDT, CDR2 FYEKMQ, per germline (reference sequence). This CDR3 reads CASSAGQGDGHLYEQYV. The CDR3 DNA reads as TGTGCCAGCAGCGCAGGACAGGGAGACGGTCACCTCTACGAGCAGTACGTC.

The table lists this clone with a count of one. V and J are TRBV7-8 and TRBJ1-2; D is undetermined. CDR1 and CDR2 (germline): SGHVS, FQNEAQ. The CDR3 has 15 amino acids. V dropped 1 base and J dropped 8 bases, with 17 bases sitting between them. This CDR3 is CASSLGRLPSAGYTF. The CDR3 DNA reads TGTGCCAGCAGCTTAGGGAGGCTTCCCTCGGCAGGCTACACCTTC. The whole variable domain, filled in from reference TRBV7-8 and TRBJ1-2, reads GAGVSQSPRYKVAKRGQDVALRCDPISGHVSLFWYQQALGQGPEFLTYFQNEAQLDKSGLPSDRFFAERPEGSVSTLKIQRTQQEDSAVYLCASSLGRLPSAGYTFGSGTRLTVV.

V usage is TRBV18 and J usage is TRBJ1-5, with 8 nucleotides matching TRBD1. Trimming cost V 1 base and J 2 bases; bases outside gene matches: 4. Germline V lookup: CDR1 KGHSH, CDR2 LQKENI. The CDR3 length is 16 residues. This CDR3 reads CASSPLATGGNQPQHF. CDR3 coding DNA: TGTGCCAGCTCACCACTGGCGACAGGGGGCAATCAGCCCCAGCATTTT.

The rearrangement joins TRBV7-9 to TRBJ2-2, with 7 bases matching TRBD1. Germline CDR1 reads SEHNR; CDR2 reads FQNEAQ (reference sequence). The CDR3 consists of 14 residues. J gave up 6 bases and V 3 bases, and 4 bases lay outside the gene matches. The CDR3 coding sequence is TGTGCCAGCAGCTTCGCTCAGGGGGCCGGGGAGCTGTTTTTT. The encoded protein is CASSFAQGAGELFF. Full variable domain (missing parts from reference TRBV7-9 and TRBJ2-2): DTGVSQNPRHKITKRGQNVTFRCDPISEHNRLYWYRQTLGQGPEFLTYFQNEAQLEKSRLLSDRFSAERPKGSFSTLEIQRTEQGDSAMYLCASSFAQGAGELFFGEGSRLTVL.

This chain links TRBV27 with TRBJ1-6; 8 bases align to TRBD1. The CDR3 has 15 residues. CDR1 and CDR2 from the germline V gene are MNHEY and SMNVEV (reference sequence). The J segment lost 7 bases and the V segment lost 1 base, leaving 3 bases of the junction unmatched. DNA of the CDR3: TGTGCCAGCAGTTTATTGACAGGGGAGAATTCACCCCTCCACTTT. Amino acids: CASSLLTGENSPLHF.

DNA of the CDR3: TGCGCCAGCAGTGAGTCGGGGGGACAGGGGTCCAATGAGCAGTTCTTC. Encoded protein: CASSESGGQGSNEQFF. This chain uses TRBV10-2 with TRBJ2-1; TRBD1 matches 10 bases. Trimming removed 0 bases from V and 6 bases from J; junction bases left unmatched: 5. The CDR3 totals 16 residues. CDR1 WSHSY and CDR2 SAAADI come from the germline V gene.

The rearrangement joins TRBV28 to TRBJ1-4, with TRBD1 matching 12 bases. Germline-derived CDR1 and CDR2 are MDHEN and SYDVKM. V lost 4 bases and J lost 10; bases outside the gene matches: 10. The CDR3 sequence is 16 residues long. DNA of the CDR3: TGTGCCAGCAGTTCCCGGGACAGGGGGCGATCGGGAAAACTGTTTTTT. Its protein product is CASSSRDRGRSGKLFF.

This clone was detected once. The chain is built from TRBV30 and TRBJ2-1, with D perhaps matching TRBD1 (5 bases). Trimming took off 2 bases at V and 3 bases at J, with 14 bases between the two ends. This CDR3 comprises 15 residues. CDR1 and CDR2 from the germline V gene are GTSNPN and SVGIG (reference sequence). The CDR3 sequence: CAWSFEGVRYNEQFF. The CDR3 DNA follows: TGTGCCTGGAGTTTCGAAGGGGTACGCTACAATGAGCAGTTCTTC.

The rearrangement joins TRBV5-4 to TRBJ2-7; tentative D call: TRBD1 (6 bases). The germline V and J ends were trimmed by 4 bases and 0 bases, with 11 bases remaining between them. The V gene's germline CDR1 is SGHNT and CDR2 YYREEE (reference sequence). The CDR3 sequence is 14 residues long. The CDR3: CASSQQGRSYEQYF. CDR3 in DNA: TGTGCCAGCAGCCAACAGGGACGCTCCTACGAGCAGTACTTC.

The chain has TRBV2 and TRBJ1-5; D is ambiguous. Trimming stripped 7 bases from V and 6 bases from J, with 16 bases between. The CDR3 extends over 14 amino acids. Germline V gene data show CDR1 as SNHLY and CDR2 as FYNNEI. DNA for the CDR3: TGTGCCAGCAATCGAGAGTCACCCGTTCAGCCCCAGCATTTT. Translation: CASNRESPVQPQHF.

This rearrangement joins TRBV7-9 to TRBJ2-7; D is unresolved. The CDR3 is 13 residues long. The V gene's germline CDR1 is SEHNR and CDR2 FQNEAQ (reference sequence). V was trimmed by 10 bases and J by 3 bases, leaving 16 bases between them. DNA for the CDR3: TGTGCCACAACCGACGGCGGATACTACGAGCAGTACTTC. Its protein product is CATTDGGYYEQYF.

This clone was recorded a few times. The CDR3 DNA sequence: TGTGCCAGCAGCTTAGGAACTGCGGGGTTCTACGAGCAGTACTTC. Translated: CASSLGTAGFYEQYF. The V and J genes are TRBV11-3 and TRBJ2-7; TRBD2 is a possible D gene (6 bases). The germline CDR1 and CDR2 sequences are SGHNT and YENEEA. The CDR3 has 15 amino acids. V was cut by 1 base and J by 3 bases, with 13 bases left in between.

V and J are TRBV7-9 and TRBJ1-1, with D possibly TRBD1 on 5 matching bases. Trimming removed 7 bases from V and 1 base from J, with 10 bases in between. The CDR3 extends over 13 amino acids. Germline V gene lookup returns CDR1 SEHNR and CDR2 FQNEAQ (reference sequence). The CDR3 region has the DNA TGTGCCAGCACCCTGACAGAGAACACTGAAGCTTTCTTT. Protein sequence: CASTLTENTEAFF.

V gene TRBV27 combines with J gene TRBJ2-3; D is possibly TRBD2 (5 bases). CDR1 and CDR2 from the germline V gene are MNHEY and SMNVEV (reference sequence). CDR3 length equals 15 residues. V lost 3 bases to trimming and J lost 0 bases, with 10 bases between them. The CDR3: CASSFSLGSTDTQYF. In nucleotides, the CDR3 is TGTGCCAGCAGTTTCTCACTAGGGAGCACAGATACGCAGTATTTT.

This chain connects TRBV13 to TRBJ1-2, with a tentative D call TRBD1 (5 bases). Trimming cost V 1 base and J 2 bases, with 11 bases left between them. This CDR3 spans 15 amino acids. Germline V gene data show CDR1 as PRHDT and CDR2 as FYEKMQ (reference sequence). CDR3 protein: CASSLEGRGNYGYTF. CDR3 in DNA: TGTGCCAGCAGCTTAGAGGGGAGGGGAAACTATGGCTACACCTTC.

This clone was recorded once. The CDR3 DNA is TGTGCCATCATAGGGACAGATGCCTACAATGAGCAGTTCTTC. The encoded protein is CAIIGTDAYNEQFF. The gene calls are TRBV10-3 and TRBJ2-1; 7 bases map to TRBD1. CDR3 length equals 14 residues. The germline V gene encodes CDR1 ENHRY and CDR2 SYGVKD. The junction had 5 bases not matched to a gene; V was cut back by 7 bases and J by 2 bases.

This chain joins TRBV7-2 and TRBJ1-6; D gene uncertain. The V end was cut by 2 bases, the J end by 9 bases, with 5 bases between. Germline values: CDR1 SGHTA, CDR2 FQGNSA. This CDR3 comprises 12 residues. The CDR3 loop reads CASSLWSSPLHF. CDR3 DNA sequence: TGTGCCAGCAGCTTATGGAGTTCACCCCTCCACTTT.

The rearrangement joins TRBV28 to TRBJ2-3; D possibly corresponds to TRBD2 (5 bases). V shed 5 bases and J shed 0 bases, with 18 bases lying between them. Germline CDR1 and CDR2: MDHEN and SYDVKM. The CDR3 has 17 amino acids. This CDR3 is CASSDDKTRLSTDTQYF. Here the CDR3 DNA reads TGTGCCAGCAGTGATGACAAGACACGACTAAGCACAGATACGCAGTATTTT.

The chain recombines TRBV7-8 with TRBJ2-1, with TRBD2 matching 9 bases. Trimming took 1 base from V and 4 from J; bases not matched to a gene: 5. Germline loops: CDR1 SGHVS, CDR2 FQNEAQ. The CDR3 extends over 16 amino acids. CDR3 sequence (DNA): TGTGCCAGCAGCTTAGTGGAGGCGGGGGGGTACAATGAGCAGTTCTTC. Translation gives CASSLVEAGGYNEQFF.

This clone was picked up one time. CDR3 residues: CASSAQGTGTEAFF. The CDR3 DNA sequence: TGTGCCAGCAGCGCACAGGGAACTGGCACTGAAGCTTTCTTT. The genes are TRBV9 and TRBJ1-1, with D possibly TRBD1 on 6 matching bases. The germline gives CDR1 SGDLS, CDR2 YYNGEE. Trimming pared 3 bases from V and 4 bases from J, leaving 13 bases between. This CDR3 contains 14 residues. Full variable domain (missing parts from reference TRBV9 and TRBJ1-1): DSGVTQTPKHLITATGQRVTLRCSPRSGDLSVYWYQQSLDQGLQFLIQYYNGEERAKGNILERFSAQQFPDLHSELNLSSLELGDSALYFCASSAQGTGTEAFFGQGTRLTVV.

The chain combines TRBV9 with TRBJ1-2; D not certain. Germline V gene data show CDR1 as SGDLS and CDR2 as YYNGEE. V lost 0 bases and J 3 bases, leaving 9 bases between the germline ends. The CDR3 runs to 14 residues. The CDR3 sequence is CASSVGAMDYGYTF. As DNA, the CDR3 is TGTGCCAGCAGCGTAGGGGCGATGGACTATGGCTACACCTTC.

The chain combines TRBV14 with TRBJ1-2, with D hard to call. The CDR3 extends over 14 amino acids. In germline, CDR1 is SGHDN, CDR2 FVKESK. The V gene lost 1 base and the J gene lost 5 bases, with 11 bases spanning the gap. CDR3 bases: TGTGCCAGCAGCCAAGGTTTTTCTGAGTATGGCTACACCTTC. It codes for CASSQGFSEYGYTF.

The chain couples TRBV10-3 to TRBJ1-1; D gene ambiguous. There are 10 residues in the CDR3. Per germline, CDR1 ENHRY and CDR2 SYGVKD. Trimming cost V 8 bases and J 12 bases, with 13 bases left between them. This chain's CDR3 is CAIGSLETFF. The CDR3 DNA follows: TGTGCCATCGGGAGTCTCGAAACTTTCTTT.

On this clone: At one end, the junction sequence differs from germline, possibly due to a read error. The chain's CDR3 is CASSLMRSGDVTDF. DNA for the CDR3: TGTGCCAGCAGCTTAATGAGGTCAGGGGACGTAACCGACTTT. The gene calls are TRBV7-8 and TRBJ1-1; a possible D gene is TRBD1 (6 bases). The CDR3 has 14 residues. Per the germline V gene, CDR1 is SGHVS and CDR2 is FQNEAQ.

The chain carries TRBV11-3 and TRBJ1-3; 7 bases match TRBD1. Germline CDR1 reads SGHNT; CDR2 reads YENEEA. CDR3 size: 14 residues. V shed 5 bases, J shed 0 bases, and the junction held 1 base outside the gene matches. CDR3 DNA: TGTGCCAGCAGCCGACAGGGCTCTGGAAACACCATATATTTT. The encoded protein is CASSRQGSGNTIYF.

A remark on this clone: The identical CDR3 is also encoded by other nucleotide sequences in the sample. V and J are TRBV7-2 and TRBJ1-4; D perhaps matches TRBD1 (6 bases). The V and J ends lost 5 bases and 2 bases respectively, with 9 bases between them. Germline CDR1 is SGHTA and CDR2 is FQGNSA. The CDR3 runs 14 residues. The CDR3 sequence: CASSQTGTNEKLFF. The CDR3 DNA is TGTGCCAGCAGCCAAACAGGGACTAATGAAAAACTGTTTTTT.